A selection of T cell receptor beta chains follows, all from one sample in a study of beta chain features in type 1 diabetes. Clones were sequenced by immunoSEQ multiplex PCR, and TCRdb holds only the in-frame ones, with some missing. This table has around 40,000 clones, around 60% appearing once. The sequenced material came from Tregs from blood. Receptor source: a woman in her thirties in good health. The CDR3 runs from the conserved cysteine through the conserved F or W. The D gene is left open where the match is weak. Not every row has a clone size; where given, it reads once, few, many or a size class.

TRBJ2-5	NA	NA	TRBV5-1	CASSLGGGVETQYF	TGCGCCAGCAGCTTGGGGGGCGGCGTGGAGACCCAGTACTTC
TRBJ2-5	NA	TRBD2	TRBV5-5	CASSLTGTSGRRKETQYF	TGTGCCAGCAGCTTGACAGGGACTAGCGGGAGACGAAAAGAGACCCAGTACTTC
TRBJ2-7	NA	NA	TRBV19	CASSPARSYEQYF	TGTGCCAGTAGTCCTGCGCGGTCCTACGAGCAGTACTTC
TRBJ2-7	NA	TRBD2	TRBV29-1	CSVRTSGRLQVYEQYF	TGCAGCGTGCGGACTAGCGGGAGATTGCAAGTCTACGAGCAGTACTTC
TRBJ1-5	NA	TRBD1	TRBV6-1	CASSVYRGGSNQPQHF	TGTGCCAGCAGTGTTTACAGGGGGGGGAGCAATCAGCCCCAGCATTTT
TRBJ2-1	once	NA	TRBV18	CASSLRVNEQFF	TGTGCCAGCTCACTCCGGGTCAATGAGCAGTTCTTC
TRBJ2-1	NA	NA	TRBV6-5	CASSYLAGSSYNEQFF	TGTGCCAGCAGTTACTTGGCAGGTAGCTCCTACAATGAGCAGTTCTTC
TRBJ2-1	NA	TRBD1	TRBV7-9	CASSFYRGNEQFF	TGTGCCAGCAGCTTCTACAGGGGCAATGAGCAGTTCTTC
TRBJ2-1	few	NA	TRBV29-1	CSVRRGEQFF	TGCAGCGTACGCAGGGGTGAGCAGTTCTTC
TRBJ2-5	NA	NA	TRBV5-1	CASSLLQAQETQYF	TGCGCCAGCAGCTTGTTACAGGCCCAAGAGACCCAGTACTTC
TRBJ2-7	NA	NA	TRBV4-2	CASSHASGAGSYEQYF	TGTGCCAGCAGCCACGCCTCTGGGGCAGGGTCCTACGAGCAGTACTTC
TRBJ2-1	NA	TRBD1	TRBV6-5	CASSRTGGYNEQFF	TGTGCCAGCAGCCGGACAGGGGGCTACAATGAGCAGTTCTTC
TRBJ2-3	NA	TRBD2	TRBV7-2	CASSLAHREGGTDTQYF	TGTGCCAGCAGCTTAGCTCACCGGGAGGGCGGTACAGATACGCAGTATTTT
TRBJ1-2	NA	TRBD1	TRBV28	CASSFGGQGASGYTF	TGTGCCAGCAGTTTTGGTGGACAGGGGGCGAGCGGCTACACCTTC
TRBJ1-4	few	TRBD1	TRBV11-2	CASSLGLGQNEKLFF	TGTGCCAGCAGCTTAGGCTTGGGACAGAATGAAAAACTGTTTTTT
TRBJ2-5	few	TRBD1	TRBV6-1	CASSADRAGQETQYF	TGTGCCAGCAGTGCCGACAGGGCCGGCCAAGAGACCCAGTACTTC
TRBJ2-1	NA	NA	TRBV29-1	CSAFQGSSSYNEQFF	TGCAGCGCGTTCCAGGGATCAAGCTCCTACAATGAGCAGTTCTTC
TRBJ2-2	NA	TRBD2	TRBV28	CATWTSANTGELFF	TGTGCCACCTGGACTAGCGCGAACACCGGGGAGCTGTTTTTT
TRBJ2-7	NA	TRBD2	TRBV7-8	CASSSTSGFREQYF	TGTGCCAGCAGCTCGACTAGCGGGTTTAGAGAACAGTACTTC
TRBJ1-1	NA	NA	TRBV7-2	CASSLEEGSTEAFF	TGTGCCAGCAGCTTAGAGGAGGGGAGCACTGAAGCTTTCTTT
TRBJ2-1	NA	TRBD2	TRBV25-1	CASSEGGREDEQFF	TGTGCCAGCAGTGAGGGCGGGAGGGAGGATGAGCAGTTCTTC
TRBJ2-1	NA	TRBD2	TRBV30	CAWSFGSGYNEQFF	TGTGCCTGGAGTTTCGGTAGCGGGTACAATGAGCAGTTCTTC
TRBJ2-7	NA	TRBD1	TRBV5-1	CASSSGQGVDEQYF	TGCGCCAGCAGCTCGGGACAGGGGGTCGACGAGCAGTACTTC
TRBJ2-1	NA	NA	TRBV23-1	CASSQSPLTLFGSSYNEQFF	TGCGCCAGCAGTCAATCCCCCCTGACTTTGTTTGGGAGCTCCTACAATGAGCAGTTCTTC
TRBJ2-5	once	TRBD1	TRBV5-1	CASNDRGLYLETQYF	TGCGCCAGCAATGACAGGGGGCTTTATCTGGAGACCCAGTACTTC
TRBJ2-1	NA	TRBD2	TRBV7-2	CASSLSSGRANEQFF	TGTGCCAGCAGCTTAAGTAGCGGGAGGGCTAATGAGCAGTTCTTC
TRBJ2-1	once	TRBD1	TRBV7-9	CASSEDRATGNEQFF	TGTGCCAGCAGCGAGGACAGGGCCACGGGGAATGAGCAGTTCTTC